This TCR beta chain was profiled in a study of CXCR3-negative and CXCR3-positive naive CD8 T cells. Study at large: Some 130 million TRB reads were obtained overall (about 1.5 +/- 0.3 million per library).

Comment on this clonotype: Its target is not known.

Germline CDR1 reads MNHEY; CDR2 reads SVGAGI. The CDR3 totals 14 residues. Findings and caveats of the study: Most assays were run on fresh PBMCs (CXCR3 expression partially decreased after cryopreservation). Both naive subsets had comparably high diversity; memory CD8+ cells much lower. TRB CDR3s were more hydrophobic in CXCR3-positive than in CXCR3-negative naive cells. Unlike memory cells, which differed, naive CXCR3-negative and CXCR3-positive cells had similar TRBV-TRBJ usage.

UMI-labeled 5' RACE TRB cDNA libraries were prepared from the cells. TCRdb re-analyzed the 5' RACE reads; it lists each CDR3 protein once, without DNA. Its clone listing holds some 130,000 distinct CDR3 sequences. The receptor was isolated from a human donor in good health. Some clones in this sample may be carry-over from other donors' samples. What was sequenced was naive CXCR3+ CD8+ T cells from blood. Stated subset: CD45RO-CCR7+CD27+CD95- naive CD8+ T cells expressing CXCR3 (TNR3+). This rearrangement joins TRBV6-5 to TRBJ2-7. CDR3 sequence reads: CASTYSTDSYELYF.